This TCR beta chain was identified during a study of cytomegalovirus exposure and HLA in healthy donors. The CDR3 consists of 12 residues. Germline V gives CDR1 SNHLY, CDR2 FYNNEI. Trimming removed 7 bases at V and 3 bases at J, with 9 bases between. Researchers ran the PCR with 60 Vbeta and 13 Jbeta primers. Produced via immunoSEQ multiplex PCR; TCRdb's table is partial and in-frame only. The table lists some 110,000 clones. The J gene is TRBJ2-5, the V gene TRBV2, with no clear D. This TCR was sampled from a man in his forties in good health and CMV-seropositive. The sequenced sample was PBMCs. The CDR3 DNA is TGTGCCAGCACCCCAGAGGAAGAGACCCAGTACTTC. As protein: CASTPEEETQYF.